This T cell receptor beta chain emerged from a study of vaccination effects on CD4 cells after COVID-19. Worth noting for this clone: Its antigen is unknown.

Per the germline V gene, CDR1 is SGDLS and CDR2 is YYNGEE. The CDR3 has 15 amino acids. Trimming left V 4 bases short and J 0 bases short, with 11 bases between. Sequenced by immunoSEQ multiplex PCR; TCRdb stores in-frame clones only, minus some. Seen here are about 69,000 clones, under 80% observed once, and the top ten hold around 0.9%. ViraFEST expansion of antigen-specific CD4+ T cells with viral peptide pools preceded sequencing. The culture ran for roughly 10 days before CD4+ T cells were isolated. Two-dose vaccination with either BNT162b2 or mRNA-1273 was given to the participants. The sample in question was CD4+ T cells from PBMCs cultured with HCoV-OC43 spike peptides, obtained after COVID-19 vaccination. Subset denoted: HCoV-OC43 spike overlapping peptide pool stimulation. The rearrangement links TRBV9 to TRBJ1-3, with unresolved D. The receptor comes from a human donor who received a COVID-19 vaccine. Written as DNA, the CDR3 is TGTGCCAGCAGCACCCAGATAGGCTCTGGAAACACCATATATTTT. Translating it yields CASSTQIGSGNTIYF.